This T cell receptor beta chain was identified during a study of T cell responses to AZD1222 COVID-19 vaccine. Study in general: Samples with a second dose at about 4 or about 12 weeks were pooled together. Study findings and constraints: Among the donors, most were white British and more were female, and clonal diversity was possibly underestimated. Unmutated regions of variants are reportedly targeted by nearly half of spike-specific TCRs. Two AZD1222 doses significantly raised spike-specific TCR breadth and depth over controls.

Data came from immunoSEQ multiplex PCR; TCRdb stores just in-frame clones and leaves some out. The table lists roughly 70,000 clones, 65% to 90% of them singletons. This clone was recorded a few times. Its antigen is unknown. This CDR3 comprises 17 residues. Germline V gives CDR1 MDHEN, CDR2 SYDVKM. The germline V and J ends were trimmed by 1 base and 0 bases, with 16 bases remaining between them. The TCR comes from an adult in good health. The source was peripheral blood, collected on day 0 of AZD1222 vaccination. The chain joins TRBV28 to TRBJ2-7; TRBD2 is a possible D gene (5 bases). The CDR3 is CASSLSAGRRSSYEQYF. The CDR3 nucleotides are TGTGCCAGCAGTTTATCGGCCGGCCGGAGGAGCTCCTACGAGCAGTACTTC.